This is a list of T cell receptor beta chains from one sample in a study of cytomegalovirus exposure and HLA in healthy donors. Generated by immunoSEQ multiplex PCR, the TCRdb table keeps only in-frame clones and is missing some. The table records over 95,000 clones, 70% to 80% of them present only once. The sequenced material came from PBMCs. Receptors were obtained from a woman between 40 and 50 years old in good health and CMV-seropositive. CDR3s include the opening cysteine and the closing phenylalanine or tryptophan. Each record gives: J gene, D gene, clone size, V gene, CDR3 protein, CDR3 DNA. The D gene is left open where the match is weak. Size is stated for part of the rows, as once, few or many counts, or as a class when the clone is expanded.

>TRBJ2-1|.|.|TRBV18
CASLLQPLNEQFF
TGTGCCAGCTTGTTACAGCCCCTCAATGAGCAGTTCTTC
>TRBJ2-5|TRBD2|.|TRBV5-6
CASSLAKGLLQETQYF
TGTGCCAGCAGCTTGGCCAAGGGACTACTCCAAGAGACCCAGTACTTC
>TRBJ2-3|.|.|TRBV30
CAWSTSTPQYF
TGTGCCTGGAGTACCTCTACCCCGCAGTATTTT
>TRBJ2-3|TRBD1|many|TRBV2
CASSVQGWGTDTQYF
TGTGCCAGCAGTGTACAGGGGTGGGGCACAGATACGCAGTATTTT
>TRBJ2-3|.|.|TRBV30
CAWSLTGSLGDTQYF
TGTGCCTGGAGCCTAACAGGGTCCCTGGGCGATACGCAGTATTTT
>TRBJ2-3|.|.|TRBV19
CASSIGPSTDTQYF
TGTGCCAGTAGTATTGGCCCTAGCACAGATACGCAGTATTTT
>TRBJ2-5|.|.|TRBV5-1
CASAGGQETQYF
TGCGCCAGCGCAGGGGGGCAAGAGACCCAGTACTTC
>TRBJ1-5|.|.|TRBV23-1
CASSRPHPRVPGQPQHF
TGCGCCAGCAGCCGCCCCCACCCACGAGTCCCGGGTCAGCCCCAGCATTTT
>TRBJ2-5|TRBD2|.|TRBV5-1
CASSLGSGGASETQYF
TGCGCCAGCAGCTTGGGAAGCGGGGGGGCCTCGGAGACCCAGTACTTC
>TRBJ2-1|TRBD2|.|TRBV10-2
CASSDSGGAREQFF
TGCGCCAGCAGTGATAGCGGGGGGGCTAGGGAGCAGTTCTTC
>TRBJ2-3|.|.|TRBV7-6
CASSPQPGLSTDTQYF
TGTGCCAGCAGCCCCCAGCCCGGACTAAGCACAGATACGCAGTATTTT
>TRBJ1-2|.|once|TRBV6-1
CASSNWDGGGYTF
TGTGCCAGCAGTAACTGGGACGGAGGGGGCTACACCTTC
>TRBJ1-2|.|.|TRBV5-6
CASSAGRVRGYTF
TGTGCCAGCAGCGCGGGTCGAGTACGTGGCTACACCTTC
>TRBJ2-7|TRBD1|few|TRBV18
CASNRGSLYEQYF
TGTGCCAGCAACAGGGGAAGCTTGTACGAGCAGTACTTC
>TRBJ2-7|TRBD1|.|TRBV10-3
CAIRGQGSDEQYF
TGTGCCATCAGGGGACAGGGGAGCGACGAGCAGTACTTC
>TRBJ1-2|.|.|TRBV6-5
CASSYRGLGYGYTF
TGTGCCAGCAGTTACCGAGGGTTAGGCTATGGCTACACCTTC
>TRBJ1-2|.|.|TRBV6-5
CASRAGQLYGYTF
TGTGCCAGCAGGGCCGGACAGCTCTATGGCTACACCTTC
>TRBJ1-1|TRBD1|.|TRBV9
CASSSRDRGPEAFF
TGTGCCAGCAGCTCGCGGGACAGGGGACCCGAAGCTTTCTTT
>TRBJ1-2|TRBD1|.|TRBV6-1
CASSEVVGTGTSMGYTF
TGTGCCAGCAGTGAAGTGGTCGGGACAGGTACTTCTATGGGCTACACCTTC
>TRBJ2-1|TRBD1|.|TRBV15
CATSPGQGYNEQFF
TGTGCCACCTCGCCGGGACAGGGATACAATGAGCAGTTCTTC
>TRBJ1-5|.|.|TRBV2
CASSATTKGNQPQHF
TGTGCCAGCAGTGCGACGACAAAGGGCAATCAGCCCCAGCATTTT
>TRBJ1-3|.|.|TRBV19
CATEQGSGNTIYF
TGTGCCACCGAACAGGGCTCTGGAAACACCATATATTTT
>TRBJ2-7|TRBD1|once|TRBV5-1
CASSPRQGSGYEQYF
TGCGCCAGCAGCCCACGACAGGGATCGGGCTACGAGCAGTACTTC
>TRBJ1-2|.|once|TRBV6-1
CASSEEGHANYGYTF
TGTGCCAGCAGTGAAGAGGGGCACGCTAACTATGGCTACACCTTC
>TRBJ1-1|TRBD1|.|TRBV6-4
CASTDRGRTAYTEAFF
TGTGCCAGCACTGACAGGGGCCGGACAGCGTACACTGAAGCTTTCTTT
>TRBJ2-7|.|.|TRBV5-4
CASSLITGTYEQYF
TGTGCCAGCAGCTTGATAACAGGGACCTACGAGCAGTACTTC
>TRBJ2-1|TRBD2|.|TRBV29-1
CSVDTSGGATSEQFF
TGCAGCGTTGACACTAGCGGGGGGGCCACTAGTGAGCAGTTCTTC
>TRBJ2-2|TRBD1|.|TRBV5-6
CASSRTGWTGELFF
TGTGCCAGCAGCCGGACAGGGTGGACCGGGGAGCTGTTTTTT
>TRBJ1-2|TRBD1|.|TRBV2
CASSGGTAPNYGYTF
TGTGCCAGCAGTGGTGGGACAGCACCTAACTATGGCTACACCTTC
>TRBJ1-4|.|.|TRBV20-1
CSARYEEKLFF
TGCAGTGCGAGATACGAGGAAAAACTGTTTTTT
>TRBJ2-1|TRBD2|.|TRBV6-1
CASPSGASSYNEQFF
TGTGCCAGCCCTAGCGGGGCTTCTTCCTACAATGAGCAGTTCTTC
>TRBJ1-3|TRBD1|.|TRBV6-1
CASSDATGSSGNTLYF
TGTGCCAGCAGTGATGCGACAGGGAGCTCTGGAAACACCTTATATTTT
>TRBJ2-5|TRBD2|.|TRBV18
CASSRRAGDQETQYF
TGTGCCAGCTCACGAAGAGCGGGGGACCAAGAGACCCAGTACTTC
>TRBJ2-5|TRBD2|few|TRBV6-5
CASSQNSGGAETQYF
TGTGCCAGCAGCCAAAATAGCGGGGGGGCGGAGACCCAGTACTTC
>TRBJ2-7|TRBD1|.|TRBV6-5
CASSRFDRGRHEQYF
TGTGCCAGCAGCCGCTTTGACAGGGGGCGCCACGAGCAGTACTTC
>TRBJ2-5|TRBD1|.|TRBV18
CASSPDRAETQYF
TGTGCCAGCTCACCGGACAGGGCAGAGACCCAGTACTTC
>TRBJ2-7|.|.|TRBV6-1
CASSGTTYEQYF
TGTGCCAGCAGTGGGACTACCTACGAGCAGTACTTC
>TRBJ2-3|.|.|TRBV4-1
CASRASTDTQYF
TGCGCCAGCAGGGCTAGCACAGATACGCAGTATTTT
>TRBJ1-6|TRBD1|few|TRBV6-4
CASSDGDRSPLHF
TGTGCCAGCAGTGACGGGGACAGGTCACCCCTCCACTTT
>TRBJ1-5|.|.|TRBV6-5
CASRPTGSSNQPQHF
TGTGCCAGCAGGCCCACAGGGTCTAGCAATCAGCCCCAGCATTTT
>TRBJ1-5|.|.|TRBV7-9
CASSRDISNQPQHF
TGTGCCAGCAGCCGGGACATTAGCAATCAGCCCCAGCATTTT
>TRBJ1-1|.|.|TRBV6-5
CASSYVGDTEAFF
TGTGCCAGCAGTTATGTGGGCGACACTGAAGCTTTCTTT
>TRBJ2-1|TRBD2|.|TRBV7-3
CASSSALAAYNEQFF
TGTGCCAGCAGTTCGGCACTAGCGGCCTACAATGAGCAGTTCTTC
>TRBJ1-5|.|.|TRBV10-3
CAISYSNQPQHF
TGTGCCATCAGTTATAGCAATCAGCCCCAGCATTTT
>TRBJ2-7|.|.|TRBV4-1
CASSQTPQGHEQYF
TGCGCCAGCAGCCAAACGCCACAGGGCCACGAGCAGTACTTC
>TRBJ2-5|.|.|TRBV7-9
CASSLAVRVQETQYF
TGTGCCAGCAGCTTAGCGGTCAGGGTGCAAGAGACCCAGTACTTC
>TRBJ1-4|.|.|TRBV4-1
CASSQDGAVLGKLFF
TGCGCCAGCAGCCAAGACGGAGCAGTGTTGGGAAAACTGTTTTTT
>TRBJ2-7|TRBD1|few|TRBV28
CASKPGQTYEQYF
TGTGCCAGCAAACCGGGACAGACCTACGAGCAGTACTTC
>TRBJ1-4|TRBD1|.|TRBV2
CASSLMTGLGEKLFF
TGTGCCAGCAGCCTGATGACAGGGTTAGGGGAAAAACTGTTTTTT
>TRBJ1-5|.|.|TRBV10-2
CASSERGYQPQHF
TGCGCCAGCAGTGAAAGGGGCTATCAGCCCCAGCATTTT
>TRBJ2-1|TRBD1|.|TRBV5-1
CASSLGGTGGRNEQFF
TGCGCCAGCAGCTTGGGCGGGACAGGGGGCCGCAATGAGCAGTTCTTC
>TRBJ1-2|TRBD1|.|TRBV6-6
CASSSVDRGLYGYPF
TGTGCCAGCAGTTCCGTCGACAGGGGCCTATATGGCTACCCCTTC
>TRBJ2-2|.|.|TRBV29-1
CSVDRGNTGELFF
TGCAGCGTTGACAGGGGAAACACCGGGGAGCTGTTTTTT
>TRBJ1-5|TRBD1|.|TRBV19
CASRRQGATSNQPQHF
TGTGCCAGTAGAAGACAGGGCGCAACTAGCAATCAGCCCCAGCATTTT
>TRBJ1-2|.|.|TRBV5-1
CASSSDRTTNYGYTF
TGCGCCAGCAGCTCCGACAGAACAACTAACTATGGCTACACCTTC
>TRBJ2-3|TRBD2|.|TRBV4-1
CASSYKGGGATDTQYF
TGCGCCAGCAGCTATAAAGGCGGGGGGGCCACAGATACGCAGTATTTT
>TRBJ1-2|TRBD1|.|TRBV7-2
CASSRDRENYGYTF
TGTGCCAGCAGCCGGGACAGGGAGAACTATGGCTACACCTTC
>TRBJ2-2|TRBD1|.|TRBV7-9
CASSQGAANTGELFF
TGTGCCAGCAGCCAGGGGGCAGCGAACACCGGGGAGCTGTTTTTT
>TRBJ1-1|TRBD1|.|TRBV2
CASSSDRGRNTEAFF
TGTGCCAGCAGCTCGGACAGGGGACGGAACACTGAAGCTTTCTTT
>TRBJ2-3|TRBD2|.|TRBV30
CAWSVRLAATDTQYF
TGTGCCTGGAGTGTACGGCTAGCGGCCACAGATACGCAGTATTTT